This T cell receptor (beta chain) came from a study of OX40 agonist ivuxolimab in advanced cancers. Using immunoSEQ multiplex PCR, the repertoire was profiled, and TCRdb retains in-frame clones only, with some absent. The sample contains tens of thousands of clones, approximately 85% of which appear only once. Germline lookup yields CDR1 GTSNPN and CDR2 SVGIG (reference sequence). The ends were cut back, 0 bases at V and 5 bases at J, with 10 bases in the middle. The CDR3 runs 13 residues. The TCR comes from an adult with an advanced solid tumor such as melanoma, head and neck, liver or kidney cancer. The chain employs TRBV30 and TRBJ1-1; D not certain. Here the sequenced sample was CD4+ or CD8+ T cells sorted from blood, taken in a trial of the OX40 agonist ivuxolimab. CDR3 loop: CAWSVTSRTEAFF. The CDR3 DNA follows: TGTGCCTGGAGTGTTACATCCAGGACTGAAGCTTTCTTT.